This entry features one TCR beta chain sequence. As yet, its antigen is unknown. This entry is derived from a study of cytomegalovirus exposure and HLA in healthy donors. Amplification used 60 Vbeta primers and 13 Jbeta primers. Clones were read by immunoSEQ multiplex PCR, and TCRdb kept only the in-frame ones, dropping some. The table has fewer than 200,000 clones, approximately 82% seen once; the top ten hold approximately 1.5%. Germline CDR1 is MDHEN and CDR2 is SYDVKM. J was trimmed by 5 bases and V by 6 bases; bases with no gene match: 15. This CDR3 comprises 19 residues. Study results and limitations: Because they were indistinguishable, some V segments, including TRBV6-2 and TRBV6-3, were excluded.

The sequence derives from a male donor in good health and CMV-seronegative. The rearrangement links TRBV28 to TRBJ2-2; 13 bases align to TRBD2. What was sequenced was PBMCs. The DNA for the CDR3 is TGTGCCAGCAGCCAGAGCTCTGGACTAGCGGGAGCCAGAACCGGGGAGCTGTTTTTT. Protein product: CASSQSSGLAGARTGELFF.